The clone carrying this T cell receptor beta chain has more than one count but fewer than ten. Documented treatment: oral pan-JAK inhibitor, 5-10 mg twice daily. As the sequencing template, cDNA was produced by extracting RNA and reverse transcribing it. Repertoires were generated with immunoSEQ multiplex PCR, while TCRdb's copy carries only in-frame clones and drops some. The sample contains some 42,000 clones, roughly 92% of which appear only once. This entry is derived from a study of CD8+ T cells in alopecia areata. The clonotype comes from a human donor with alopecia areata. The specimen comprised CD8+ T cells sorted from blood, sampled at week 24, from a patient treated with tofacitinib.

This CDR3 is CASQTGDTGELFF. The CDR3 nucleotides read TGCGCCAGTCAAACGGGCGACACCGGGGAGCTGTTTTTT. The chain joins TRBV5-1 to TRBJ2-2, with unresolved D. Per germline, CDR1 SGHRS and CDR2 YFSETQ. CDR3 length: 13 residues. V dropped 8 bases and J dropped 3 bases, with 11 bases sitting between them.